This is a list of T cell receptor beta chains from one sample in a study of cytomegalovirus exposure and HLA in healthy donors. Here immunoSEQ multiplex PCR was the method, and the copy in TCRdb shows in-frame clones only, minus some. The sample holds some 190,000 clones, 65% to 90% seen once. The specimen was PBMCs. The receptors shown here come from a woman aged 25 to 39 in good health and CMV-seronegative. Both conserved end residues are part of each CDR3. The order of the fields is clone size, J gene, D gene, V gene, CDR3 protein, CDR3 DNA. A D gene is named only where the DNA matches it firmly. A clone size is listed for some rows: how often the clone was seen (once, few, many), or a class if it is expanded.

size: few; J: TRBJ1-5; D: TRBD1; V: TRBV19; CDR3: CASTGGYGSNQPQHF; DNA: TGTGCCAGCACAGGGGGATATGGAAGCAATCAGCCCCAGCATTTT
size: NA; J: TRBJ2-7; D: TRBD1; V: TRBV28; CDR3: CASRQIGQVSGEQYF; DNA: TGTGCCAGCAGGCAAATCGGACAGGTCTCAGGCGAGCAGTACTTC
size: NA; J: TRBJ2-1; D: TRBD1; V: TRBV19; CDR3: CASRDRRNEQFF; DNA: TGTGCCAGCCGGGACAGAAGAAATGAGCAGTTCTTC
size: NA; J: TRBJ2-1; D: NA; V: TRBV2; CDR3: CASSPQRAVPYNEQFF; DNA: TGTGCCAGCAGTCCACAGCGGGCAGTCCCTTACAATGAGCAGTTCTTC
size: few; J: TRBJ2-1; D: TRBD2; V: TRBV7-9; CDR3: CASSLGLAGATYNEQFF; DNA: TGTGCCAGCAGCTTAGGGCTAGCGGGAGCTACCTACAATGAGCAGTTCTTC
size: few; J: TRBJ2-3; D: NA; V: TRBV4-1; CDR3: CASSQTSTDTQYF; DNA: TGCGCCAGCAGCCAGACTAGCACAGATACGCAGTATTTT
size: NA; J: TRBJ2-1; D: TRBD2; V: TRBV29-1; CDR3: CSVVGSDSFGTSGYNEQFF; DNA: TGCAGCGTTGTAGGGTCTGATTCTTTTGGGACTAGCGGCTACAATGAGCAGTTCTTC
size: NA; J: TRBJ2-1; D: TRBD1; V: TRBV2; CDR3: CASTGTDYNEQFF; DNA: TGTGCCAGCACCGGGACAGATTACAATGAGCAGTTCTTC
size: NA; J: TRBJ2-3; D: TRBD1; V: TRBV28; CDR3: CASRNRGVDTDTQYF; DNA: TGTGCCAGCAGGAACAGGGGAGTGGACACAGATACGCAGTATTTT
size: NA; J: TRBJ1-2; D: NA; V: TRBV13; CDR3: CASSFDRNYGYTF; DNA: TGTGCCAGCAGCTTTGACAGAAACTATGGCTACACCTTC
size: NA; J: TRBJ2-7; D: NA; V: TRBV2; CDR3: CASSRTNNLYEQYF; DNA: TGTGCCAGCAGTAGGACTAATAATCTCTACGAGCAGTACTTC
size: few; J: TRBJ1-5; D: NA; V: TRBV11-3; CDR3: CASSFAPRGANNQPQHF; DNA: TGTGCCAGCAGCTTCGCCCCCAGGGGTGCAAACAATCAGCCCCAGCATTTT
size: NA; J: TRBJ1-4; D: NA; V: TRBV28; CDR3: CATYSKPATNEKLFF; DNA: TGTGCCACCTACAGCAAACCGGCAACTAATGAAAAACTGTTTTTT
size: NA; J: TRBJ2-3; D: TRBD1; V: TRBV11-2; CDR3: CASSRDREDTQYF; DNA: TGTGCCAGCAGCCGGGACAGGGAGGATACGCAGTATTTT
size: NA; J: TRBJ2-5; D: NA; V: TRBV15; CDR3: CATSRDLGSQETQYF; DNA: TGTGCCACCAGCAGAGATCTTGGGAGCCAAGAGACCCAGTACTTC
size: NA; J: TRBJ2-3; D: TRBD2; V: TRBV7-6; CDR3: CASSGTSYSSTDTQYF; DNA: TGTGCCAGCAGCGGGACTAGCTATTCTAGCACAGATACGCAGTATTTT
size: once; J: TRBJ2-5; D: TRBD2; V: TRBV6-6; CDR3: CASSYSSGGKQETQYF; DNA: TGTGCCAGCAGTTACTCTAGCGGGGGGAAACAAGAGACCCAGTACTTC
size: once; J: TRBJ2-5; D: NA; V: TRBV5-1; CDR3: CASSLGGAIETQYF; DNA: TGCGCCAGCAGCTTGGGAGGAGCGATTGAGACCCAGTACTTC
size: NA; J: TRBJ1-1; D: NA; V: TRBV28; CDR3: CASTGPSEAFF; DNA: TGTGCCAGCACTGGGCCTTCTGAAGCTTTCTTT
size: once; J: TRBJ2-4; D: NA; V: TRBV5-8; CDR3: CASSLAGFENIQYF; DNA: TGTGCCAGCAGCTTGGCAGGGTTTGAAAACATTCAGTACTTC
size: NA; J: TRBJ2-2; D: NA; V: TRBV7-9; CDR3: CASTPTGTGELFF; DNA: TGTGCCAGCACCCCGACGGGCACCGGGGAGCTGTTTTTT
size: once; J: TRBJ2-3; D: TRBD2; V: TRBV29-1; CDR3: CSVAGTISRTDTQYF; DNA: TGCAGCGTTGCCGGGACTATAAGCCGCACAGATACGCAGTATTTT
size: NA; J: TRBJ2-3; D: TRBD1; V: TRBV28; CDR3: CASSFLGGPREDTQYF; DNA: TGTGCCAGCAGTTTTTTAGGGGGCCCAAGGGAAGATACGCAGTATTTT
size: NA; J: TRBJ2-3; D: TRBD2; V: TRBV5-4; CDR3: CASSLLAGGSQDTQYF; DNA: TGTGCCAGCAGCTTGCTAGCGGGAGGTTCCCAAGATACGCAGTATTTT
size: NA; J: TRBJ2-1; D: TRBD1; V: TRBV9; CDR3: CASSVDGTDDNEQFF; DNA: TGTGCCAGCAGCGTAGATGGGACAGACGACAATGAGCAGTTCTTC
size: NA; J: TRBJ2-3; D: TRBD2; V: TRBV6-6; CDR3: CASGTSGRVMTDTQYF; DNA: TGTGCCAGCGGGACTAGCGGTAGGGTTATGACAGATACGCAGTATTTT
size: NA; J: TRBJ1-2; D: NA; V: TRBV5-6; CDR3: CASSLSGIDGYTF; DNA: TGTGCCAGCAGCTTGTCAGGAATAGATGGCTACACCTTC
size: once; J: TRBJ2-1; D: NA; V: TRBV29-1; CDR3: CSVEDLAYSQFSYNEQFF; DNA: TGCAGCGTTGAAGATCTGGCATATTCCCAGTTCTCCTACAATGAGCAGTTCTTC
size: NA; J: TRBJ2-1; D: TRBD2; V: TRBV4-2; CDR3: CASSQEEASGLNGGEQFF; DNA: TGTGCCAGCAGCCAAGAGGAAGCTAGCGGACTAAACGGGGGTGAGCAGTTCTTC
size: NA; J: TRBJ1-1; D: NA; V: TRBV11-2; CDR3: CASSLNDLDTEAFF; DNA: TGTGCCAGCAGCTTAAACGACTTGGACACTGAAGCTTTCTTT
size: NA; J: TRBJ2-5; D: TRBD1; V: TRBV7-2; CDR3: CASSLGTGGLETQYF; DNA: TGTGCCAGCAGCTTAGGGACAGGGGGCTTGGAGACCCAGTACTTC
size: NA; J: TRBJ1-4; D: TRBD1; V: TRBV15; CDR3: CATSRGLGQGYEKLFF; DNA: TGTGCCACCAGCAGAGGCCTAGGACAGGGGTATGAAAAACTGTTTTTT
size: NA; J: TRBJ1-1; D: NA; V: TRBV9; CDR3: CASSVAGNTEAFF; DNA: TGTGCCAGCAGCGTAGCCGGGAACACTGAAGCTTTCTTT
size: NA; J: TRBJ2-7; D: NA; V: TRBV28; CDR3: CASSLRESYEQYF; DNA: TGTGCCAGCAGTTTACGGGAGTCCTACGAGCAGTACTTC